These 23 T cell receptor beta chains were all obtained from the same sample, sequenced in a study of cytomegalovirus exposure and HLA in healthy donors. Both 60 Vbeta primers and 13 Jbeta primers went into the PCR. TCRdb keeps only in-frame clones here, not all; method: immunoSEQ multiplex PCR. The sample includes around 92,000 clones, approximately 72% of them seen just once. Sequences were obtained from PBMCs. The receptors stem from a woman aged 70 to 79 in good health and CMV-seropositive.

This chain uses TRBV15 with TRBJ2-7; 11 positions agree with TRBD1. Germline V CDR1 and CDR2: LNHNV, YYDKDF (reference sequence). This CDR3 is built from 14 residues. The V and J ends lost 1 base and 6 bases, in that order; junction bases with no gene match: 2. CDR3 sequence reads: CATSRVGQGVEQYF. DNA of the CDR3: TGTGCCACCAGCAGAGTGGGACAGGGGGTCGAGCAGTACTTC.

On this clone itself: Other DNA sequences of this sample code for an identical CDR3. The rearrangement uses TRBV5-1 and TRBJ2-3, with 7 bases identical to TRBD1. The germline V gene encodes CDR1 SGHRS and CDR2 YFSETQ. The CDR3 runs 14 residues. The J segment lost 2 bases and the V segment lost 4 bases, leaving 4 bases of the junction unmatched. Here the CDR3 reads CASSLGQDTDTQYF. In nucleotides, the CDR3 is TGCGCCAGCAGCCTAGGACAGGACACAGATACGCAGTATTTT.

The rearrangement uses TRBV5-1 and TRBJ2-5; D perhaps matches TRBD2 (6 bases). The CDR3 totals 16 residues. Per germline, CDR1 SGHRS and CDR2 YFSETQ. Trimming left V 0 bases short and J 5 bases short, with 17 bases between. The CDR3 sequence: CASSLGWRDEGETQYF. The CDR3 region has the DNA TGCGCCAGCAGCTTGGGGTGGCGGGACGAGGGGGAGACCCAGTACTTC. The whole variable domain, remainder taken from reference TRBV5-1 and TRBJ2-5, is KAGVTQTPRYLIKTRGQQVTLSCSPISGHRSVSWYQQTPGQGLQFLFEYFSETQRNKGNFPGRFSGRQFSNSRSEMNVSTLELGDSALYLCASSLGWRDEGETQYFGPGTRLLVL.

The rearrangement uses TRBV4-3 and TRBJ2-5, with D perhaps TRBD2 (6 bases). Germline V CDR1 and CDR2: LGHNA, YSLEER. V was shortened by 0 bases and J by 1 base, with 9 bases between the two germline ends. This CDR3 spans 15 amino acids. CDR3 residues: CASSQDPGVQETQYF. Here the CDR3 DNA reads TGCGCCAGCAGCCAAGATCCGGGGGTCCAAGAGACCCAGTACTTC.

This CDR3 reads CASSVSLRGATNEQYF. In DNA form, the CDR3 reads TGTGCCAGCAGCGTATCCCTCAGGGGCGCGACGAACGAGCAGTACTTC. The chain combines TRBV9 with TRBJ2-7; possibly TRBD1 for D (6 bases). Germline V CDR1 and CDR2: SGDLS, YYNGEE. V lost 1 base and J lost 5, with 19 bases in between. CDR3 length: 16 residues.

This clone was detected once. This rearrangement joins TRBV4-2 to TRBJ1-3; D unresolved. Germline loops: CDR1 LGHNA, CDR2 YNFKEQ. Trimming removed 0 bases from V and 4 bases from J, with 4 bases in between. The CDR3 is 13 amino acids. CDR3 DNA: TGTGCCAGCAGCCAAGATCTCGGAAACACCATATATTTT. As protein: CASSQDLGNTIYF.

The chain links TRBV28 to TRBJ2-7; D is ambiguous. The germline gives CDR1 MDHEN, CDR2 SYDVKM. The CDR3 totals 11 residues. V was pared by 5 bases and J by 3 bases, with 5 bases between. Here the CDR3 DNA reads TGTGCCAGCAGTAGCCACTACGAGCAGTACTTC. Protein product: CASSSHYEQYF. The whole variable domain, remainder taken from reference TRBV28 and TRBJ2-7, is DVKVTQSSRYLVKRTGEKVFLECVQDMDHENMFWYRQDPGLGLRLIYFSYDVKMKEKGDIPEGYSVSREKKERFSLILESASTNQTSMYLCASSSHYEQYFGPGTRLTVT.

This clone was seen more than once but under ten times. The chain employs TRBV10-3 and TRBJ1-3; the D is unclear. With 10 bases removed from V and 0 bases from J, the gap between germline ends came to 16 bases. Germline V lookup: CDR1 ENHRY, CDR2 SYGVKD. CDR3 size: 15 residues. The DNA of the CDR3 is TGTGCCACATCTTCTGGAGGGCGCTCTGGAAACACCATATATTTT. Translating gives CATSSGGRSGNTIYF.

The rearrangement links TRBV5-1 to TRBJ2-4; D may be TRBD2 (5 bases). CDR1 and CDR2 from the germline V gene are SGHRS and YFSETQ. V gave up 3 bases and J gave up 0 bases, with 7 bases separating them. This CDR3 has 14 amino acids. The CDR3 spells CASSSGEAKNIQYF. The CDR3 DNA reads TGCGCCAGCAGCTCCGGGGAAGCCAAAAACATTCAGTACTTC. The variable domain in full, with the rest retrieved from reference TRBV5-1 and TRBJ2-4, is KAGVTQTPRYLIKTRGQQVTLSCSPISGHRSVSWYQQTPGQGLQFLFEYFSETQRNKGNFPGRFSGRQFSNSRSEMNVSTLELGDSALYLCASSSGEAKNIQYFGAGTRLSVL.

The rearrangement links TRBV6-1 to TRBJ1-5, with 8 nucleotides matching TRBD1. The CDR3 totals 15 residues. In germline, CDR1 is MNHNS, CDR2 SASEGT. V shed 6 bases, J shed 2 bases, and the junction held 6 bases outside the gene matches. This CDR3 is CASSLDRGGNQPQHF. For the CDR3, the DNA is TGTGCCAGCAGCCTTGACAGGGGTGGCAATCAGCCCCAGCATTTT.

The J gene is TRBJ2-5, the V gene TRBV5-1, with TRBD2 as a possible D gene (5 bases). Trimming took off 5 bases at V and 2 bases at J, with 10 bases between the two ends. Germline assignment: CDR1 SGHRS and CDR2 YFSETQ. This CDR3 comprises 13 residues. CDR3 sequence (DNA): TGCGCCAGCAGGAGGGCGGATCAAGAGACCCAGTACTTC. Translated, it gives CASRRADQETQYF.

This rearrangement joins TRBV5-1 to TRBJ2-7, with TRBD2 as a possible D gene (5 bases). CDR3 length: 14 residues. Trimming took 4 bases from V and 0 from J, leaving 11 bases between them. The V gene's germline CDR1 is SGHRS and CDR2 YFSETQ. CDR3 DNA: TGCGCCAGCAGCCAACAAGGAGGCTCCTACGAGCAGTACTTC. Translating gives CASSQQGGSYEQYF.

The chain employs TRBV7-2 and TRBJ2-3; a possible D gene is TRBD2 (5 bases). CDR3 size: 13 residues. V was clipped by 4 bases and J by 1 base, with 6 bases between them. Germline CDR1 and CDR2: SGHTA and FQGNSA. CDR3 region: CASSSGGTDTQYF. In nucleotides, the CDR3 is TGTGCCAGCAGCTCCGGGGGCACAGATACGCAGTATTTT.

Here the CDR3 reads CASSEQYNEQFF. CDR3 nucleotide sequence: TGCGCCAGCAGTGAACAGTACAATGAGCAGTTCTTC. The rearrangement uses TRBV10-2 and TRBJ2-1; no reliable D call. Germline CDR1 WSHSY, CDR2 SAAADI. V was shortened by 3 bases and J by 4 bases, with 4 bases between the two germline ends. This CDR3 has 12 amino acids.

J is TRBJ1-6 and V is TRBV6-1, with TRBD1 matching 8 bases. This CDR3 region has 16 residues. Germline assignment: CDR1 MNHNS and CDR2 SASEGT. The J segment lost 5 bases and the V segment lost 2 bases, leaving 5 bases of the junction unmatched. CDR3 in amino acids: CASSERGDRNNSPLHF. The CDR3 DNA reads TGTGCCAGCAGTGAACGGGGGGACAGGAATAATTCACCCCTCCACTTT.

The chain combines TRBV14 with TRBJ2-1; no firm D call. V lost 0 bases to trimming and J lost 10 bases, with 10 bases between them. Germline lookup yields CDR1 SGHDN and CDR2 FVKESK. The CDR3 covers 13 residues. This CDR3 is CASSQDITAEQFF. DNA for the CDR3: TGTGCCAGCAGCCAAGATATCACTGCCGAGCAGTTCTTC.

The rearrangement links TRBV27 to TRBJ2-7; tentatively, D is TRBD1 (5 bases). From germline, CDR1 is MNHEY and CDR2 SMNVEV (reference sequence). There are 13 residues in the CDR3. V was trimmed by 9 bases and J by 2 bases, leaving 14 bases between them. CDR3 nucleotides: TGTGCCAGTTCCTCGGCGGACACCTACGAGCAGTACTTC. This gives the protein CASSSADTYEQYF.

The chain joins TRBV5-1 to TRBJ1-6; no clear D. V was cut by 2 bases and J by 8 bases, with 14 bases left in between. This CDR3 is built from 15 residues. The germline gives CDR1 SGHRS, CDR2 YFSETQ. In DNA form, the CDR3 reads TGCGCCAGCAGCTTAGGTACAGTGCGAGATTCACCCCTCCACTTT. Encoded protein: CASSLGTVRDSPLHF.

The V call is TRBV28, the J call TRBJ2-3, with 8 bases identical to TRBD2. CDR3 length: 15 residues. Per the germline V gene, CDR1 is MDHEN and CDR2 is SYDVKM. The V gene end was trimmed by 3 bases and the J gene end by 7 bases; junction bases not matched to a gene: 9. For the CDR3, the DNA is TGTGCCAGCAGTTTGGAAGCGGGAGATGTATATACGCAGTATTTT. Translated: CASSLEAGDVYTQYF.

The chain links TRBV7-6 to TRBJ1-4; D ambiguous. Looked up from germline, CDR1 is SGHVS and CDR2 is FNYEAQ. This CDR3 has 16 residues. The V end lost 0 bases, the J end lost 5 bases, and 13 bases lay between the germline ends. This chain's CDR3 is CASSLAPASGNEKLFF. CDR3 sequence (DNA): TGTGCCAGCAGCTTAGCGCCGGCCTCGGGAAATGAAAAACTGTTTTTT.

This clone has just a few counts. The chain combines TRBV28 with TRBJ1-1, with 9 positions matching TRBD1. Germline-derived CDR1 and CDR2 are MDHEN and SYDVKM. The CDR3 has 13 amino acids. The trim removed 7 bases at V and 7 bases at J, leaving 7 bases unmatched. In nucleotides, the CDR3 is TGTGCCAGCAACGGACAGGGGCAGATTGAAGCTTTCTTT. It is translated as CASNGQGQIEAFF.

This rearrangement joins TRBV18 to TRBJ2-2, with TRBD2 identical over 9 bases. V gave up 1 base and J gave up 3 bases; unmatched junction bases: 3. This CDR3 comprises 16 residues. CDR1 and CDR2 (germline): KGHSH, LQKENI. In DNA, the CDR3 is TGTGCCAGCTCACCACGACTAGCGGCGGACACCGGGGAGCTGTTTTTT. This codes for CASSPRLAADTGELFF.

This sequence joins TRBV19 and TRBJ2-1, with 7 bases that match TRBD1. The CDR3 contains 15 residues. Germline CDR1 LNHDA, CDR2 SQIVND (reference sequence). The ends lost 6 bases at V and 0 bases at J; junction bases unmatched: 5. Written as DNA, the CDR3 is TGTGCCAGTAGCCCGGACAGGAGCTCCTACAATGAGCAGTTCTTC. Translated, it gives CASSPDRSSYNEQFF.